This TCR beta chain comes out of a study of T-cell reconstitution after alpha-beta-depleted transplantation in children. Whole-study findings and limits: Most T-cell counts and diversity one year after the transplant came from T cells that were newly produced. There were reportedly several hundred expanded graft clones from which alpha-beta T cells came about two months after transplant. Some patients showed high day-60 TCRbeta diversity, which derived from surviving recipient T cells and thymic progenitors.

Unique molecular identifiers were incorporated into the prepared TCRbeta library. One entry per CDR3 protein, called by TCRdb with MiXCR from the PCR reads. The top ten clones hold 28% of a sample with about 980,000 distinct CDR3 sequences, less than 30% of them seen once. About this clonotype itself: As yet, its antigen is unknown.

This receptor was obtained from a boy in the first two years of life who had a stem cell transplant for SCID, so the T cells may come from the graft donor. Source: PBMCs, mostly from graft donor cells, taken 360 days after TCRalphabeta/CD19-depleted stem cell transplant.

The CDR3 reads CASTQILRPPGEQFF. In nucleotides, the CDR3 is TGTGCCAGCACCCAAATATTAAGACCGCCAGGGGAGCAGTTCTTC. J is TRBJ2-1 and V is TRBV5-5; TRBD1 is a possible D gene (5 bases). Germline V lookup: CDR1 SGHKS, CDR2 YYEKEE (reference sequence). The CDR3 is made up of 15 amino acids. Trimming shortened V by 6 bases and J by 10 bases, and 23 bases separated the two germline ends.